Listed below are T cell receptor beta chains from one sample, sequenced in a study of T and B cells in COVID-19 patients. One entry per CDR3 protein, called by TCRdb with MiXCR from the multiplex PCR reads. This sample has 8,000 to 10,000 distinct CDR3 sequences, with 28% found just once. What was sequenced was blood. These receptors were taken from a human donor who had recovered from COVID-19. The conserved cysteine and the conserved F or W are not part of the CDR3 here.

v_call	j_call	cdr3_aa
TRBV5-1	TRBJ2-1	ASSSQGATAYNEQF
TRBV12-3/TRBV12-4	TRBJ2-1	ASSGQGNNEQF
TRBV7-2	TRBJ2-5	ASSLGRAETQY
TRBV5-4	TRBJ2-3	ASSLDRGTDTQY
TRBV5-6	TRBJ2-3	ASSLARTVD
TRBV28	TRBJ1-5	ASSAPGPLSNQPQH
TRBV11-1	TRBJ1-1	ASSLTGRGTEAF
TRBV6-5	TRBJ2-7	ASSYSAGLSYEQY
TRBV6-1	TRBJ1-6	ASSSGQKNSPLH
TRBV5-4	TRBJ2-6	ASSLVRWSSGANVLT
TRBV7-2	TRBJ2-1	ASTTLGGEQF
TRBV11-1	TRBJ2-7	ASSLETKTHEQY
TRBV20-1	TRBJ2-7	SGKTSGRIYEQY
TRBV18	TRBJ1-5	ASSPGQHSNQPQH
TRBV12-3/TRBV12-4	TRBJ2-5	ASSYTEETQY
TRBV6-2/TRBV6-3	TRBJ1-4	ASRTLNEKLF
TRBV12-3/TRBV12-4	TRBJ2-2	ASSLVRRTGELF